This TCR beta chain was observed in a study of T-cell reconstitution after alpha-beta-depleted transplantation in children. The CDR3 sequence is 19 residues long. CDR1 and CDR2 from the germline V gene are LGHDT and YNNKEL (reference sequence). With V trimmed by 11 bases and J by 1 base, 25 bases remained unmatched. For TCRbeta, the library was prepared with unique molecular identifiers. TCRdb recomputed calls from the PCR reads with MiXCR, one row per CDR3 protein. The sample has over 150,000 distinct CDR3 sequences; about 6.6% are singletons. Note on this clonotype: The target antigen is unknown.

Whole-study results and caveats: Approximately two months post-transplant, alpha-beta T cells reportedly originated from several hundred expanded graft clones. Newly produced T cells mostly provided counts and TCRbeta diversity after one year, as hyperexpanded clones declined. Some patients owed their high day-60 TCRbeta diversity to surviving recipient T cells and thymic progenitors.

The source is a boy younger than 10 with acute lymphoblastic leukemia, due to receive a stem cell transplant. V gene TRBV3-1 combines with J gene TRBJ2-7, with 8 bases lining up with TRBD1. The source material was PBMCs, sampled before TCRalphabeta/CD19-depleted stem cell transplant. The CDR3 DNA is TGTGCCTTCAGTTTCCTCGGACAGGGATCCCTTGCTCCATCCTACGAGCAGTACTTC. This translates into CAFSFLGQGSLAPSYEQYF.